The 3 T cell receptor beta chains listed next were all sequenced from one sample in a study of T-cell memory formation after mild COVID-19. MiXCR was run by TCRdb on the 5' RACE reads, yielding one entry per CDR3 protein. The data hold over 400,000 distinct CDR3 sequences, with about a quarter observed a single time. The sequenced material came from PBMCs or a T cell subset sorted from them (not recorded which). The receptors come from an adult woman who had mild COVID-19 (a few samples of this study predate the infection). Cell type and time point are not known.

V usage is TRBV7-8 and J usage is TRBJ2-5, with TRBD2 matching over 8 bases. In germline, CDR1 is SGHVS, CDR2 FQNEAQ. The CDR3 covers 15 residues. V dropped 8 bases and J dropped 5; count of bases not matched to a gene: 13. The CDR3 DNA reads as TGTGCCAGCTTCCTTGAGGTAGCGGGAACCGAGACCCAGTACTTC. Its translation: CASFLEVAGTETQYF.

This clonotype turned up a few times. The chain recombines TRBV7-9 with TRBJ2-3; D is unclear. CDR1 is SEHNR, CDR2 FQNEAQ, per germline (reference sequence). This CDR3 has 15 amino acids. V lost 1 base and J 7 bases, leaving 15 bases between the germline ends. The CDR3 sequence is CASSLGAKTEHTQYF. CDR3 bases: TGTGCCAGCAGCTTAGGAGCCAAGACTGAGCATACGCAGTATTTT. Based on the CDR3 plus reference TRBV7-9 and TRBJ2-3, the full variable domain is DTGVSQNPRHKITKRGQNVTFRCDPISEHNRLYWYRQTLGQGPEFLTYFQNEAQLEKSRLLSDRFSAERPKGSFSTLEIQRTEQGDSAMYLCASSLGAKTEHTQYFGPGTRLTVL.

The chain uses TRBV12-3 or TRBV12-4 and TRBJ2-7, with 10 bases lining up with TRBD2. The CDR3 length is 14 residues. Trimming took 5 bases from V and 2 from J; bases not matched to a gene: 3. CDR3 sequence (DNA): TGTGCCAGCAGTCTACTAGCGGGAACCTACGAGCAGTACTTC. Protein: CASSLLAGTYEQYF.